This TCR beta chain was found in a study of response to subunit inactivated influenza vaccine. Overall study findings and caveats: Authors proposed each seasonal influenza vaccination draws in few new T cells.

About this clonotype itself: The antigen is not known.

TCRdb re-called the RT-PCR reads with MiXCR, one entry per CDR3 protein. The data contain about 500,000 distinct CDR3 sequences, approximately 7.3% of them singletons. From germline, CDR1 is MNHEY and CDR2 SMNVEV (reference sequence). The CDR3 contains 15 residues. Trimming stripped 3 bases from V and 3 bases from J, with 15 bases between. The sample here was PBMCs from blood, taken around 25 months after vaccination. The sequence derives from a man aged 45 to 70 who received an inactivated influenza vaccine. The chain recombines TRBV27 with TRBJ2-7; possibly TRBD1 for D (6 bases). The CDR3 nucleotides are TGTGCCAGCAGTTTGGGGCAGGGGTTCTTCTACGAGCAGTACTTC. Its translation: CASSLGQGFFYEQYF.